Included here is one TCR beta chain sequence, with context. Antigen: not known. This specimen belongs to a study of cytomegalovirus exposure and HLA in healthy donors. Study-wide findings and caveats: TCR beta chains numbering some 150 were designated cytomegalovirus-associated. Most sequenced TCRs were rare (though some public TCRs occurred in many donors). Specificity of a few CMV-associated chains for CMV antigens was verified in vitro.

Germline values: CDR1 PRHDT, CDR2 FYEKMQ (reference sequence). V was pared by 5 bases and J by 2 bases, with 25 bases between. The CDR3 spans 18 residues. Sequencing used immunoSEQ multiplex PCR; TCRdb keeps in-frame clones, though not all of them. The table includes over 100,000 clones, approximately 89% detected once. J is TRBJ2-7 and V is TRBV13; possible D gene TRBD1, 6 bases. This TCR derives from a young man in good health and CMV-seronegative. The sequenced sample was PBMCs. CDR3 region: CASSPTTEGGPDPYEQYF. The CDR3 coding sequence is TGTGCCAGCAGCCCCACAACGGAAGGGGGTCCGGACCCCTACGAGCAGTACTTC. The complete variable domain, with remaining parts taken from reference TRBV13 and TRBJ2-7, reads AAGVIQSPRHLIKEKRETATLKCYPIPRHDTVYWYQQGPGQDPQFLISFYEKMQSDKGSIPDRFSAQQFSDYHSELNMSSLELGDSALYFCASSPTTEGGPDPYEQYFGPGTRLTVT.